This record looks at one T cell receptor (beta chain) sequence and its context. This specimen comes from a study of blood T cell repertoires in COVID-19. Germline V CDR1 and CDR2: SNHLY, FYNNEI. The V end was cut by 7 bases, the J end by 4 bases, with 16 bases between. The CDR3 is made up of 14 amino acids. The assay was immunoSEQ multiplex PCR, and TCRdb's table has in-frame clones only and misses some. Of 250,000 or so clones detected, approximately 86% appear once; the ten largest clones hold over 1.1%. The receptor was derived from a man older than 75 with acute or convalescent COVID-19. J is TRBJ1-1 and V is TRBV2; D not resolved. Sequencing was performed on peripheral blood. The CDR3 DNA reads TGTGCCAGCATGCGGTTCGGAGTGGGCACTGAAGCTTTCTTT. Amino acid sequence: CASMRFGVGTEAFF. Supplemented by reference TRBV2 and TRBJ1-1, the full variable domain reads EPEVTQTPSHQVTQMGQEVILRCVPISNHLYFYWYRQILGQKVEFLVSFYNNEISEKSEIFDDQFSVERPDGSNFTLKIRSTKLEDSAMYFCASMRFGVGTEAFFGQGTRLTVV.